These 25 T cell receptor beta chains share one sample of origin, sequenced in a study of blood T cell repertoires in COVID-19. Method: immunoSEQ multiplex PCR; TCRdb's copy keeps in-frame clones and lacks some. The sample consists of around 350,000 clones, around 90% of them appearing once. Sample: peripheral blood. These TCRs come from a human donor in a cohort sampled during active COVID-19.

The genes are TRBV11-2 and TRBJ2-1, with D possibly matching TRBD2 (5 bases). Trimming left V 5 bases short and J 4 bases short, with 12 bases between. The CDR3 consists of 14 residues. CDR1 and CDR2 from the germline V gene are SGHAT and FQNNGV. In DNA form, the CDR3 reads TGTGCCAGCAGCCCCGATACTAGTTACAATGAGCAGTTCTTC. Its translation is CASSPDTSYNEQFF.

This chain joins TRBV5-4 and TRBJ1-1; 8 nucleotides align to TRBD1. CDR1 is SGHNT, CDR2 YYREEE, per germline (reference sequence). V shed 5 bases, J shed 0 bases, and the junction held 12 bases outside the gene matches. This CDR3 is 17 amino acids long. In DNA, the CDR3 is TGTGCCAGCAGGGCCGGACAGGGCCCGCTTATGAACACTGAAGCTTTCTTT. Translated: CASRAGQGPLMNTEAFF. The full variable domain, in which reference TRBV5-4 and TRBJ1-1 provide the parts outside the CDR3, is ETGVTQSPTHLIKTRGQQVTLRCSSQSGHNTVSWYQQALGQGPQFIFQYYREEENGRGNFPPRFSGLQFPNYSSELNVNALELDDSALYLCASRAGQGPLMNTEAFFGQGTRLTVV.

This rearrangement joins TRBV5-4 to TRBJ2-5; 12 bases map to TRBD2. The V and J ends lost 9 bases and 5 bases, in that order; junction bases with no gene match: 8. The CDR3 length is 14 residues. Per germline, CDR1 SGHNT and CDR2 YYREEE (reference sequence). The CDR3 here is CATHSSGREETQYF. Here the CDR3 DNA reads TGTGCCACACACTCTAGCGGGAGGGAGGAGACCCAGTACTTC.

CDR3 in amino acids: CASSWRGQGNTEAFF. CDR3 DNA sequence: TGCGCCAGCAGCTGGCGGGGCCAAGGGAACACTGAAGCTTTCTTT. J is TRBJ1-1 and V is TRBV5-1; D may be TRBD1 (5 bases). Trimming took 3 bases from V and 1 from J, leaving 13 bases between them. The CDR3 extends over 15 amino acids. Germline CDR1 reads SGHRS; CDR2 reads YFSETQ.

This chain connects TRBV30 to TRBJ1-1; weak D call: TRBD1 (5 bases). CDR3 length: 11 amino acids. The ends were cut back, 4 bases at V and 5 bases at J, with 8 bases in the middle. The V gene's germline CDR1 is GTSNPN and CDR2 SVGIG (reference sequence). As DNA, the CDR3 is TGTGCCTGGAACAAGGGGACTGAAGCTTTCTTT. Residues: CAWNKGTEAFF.

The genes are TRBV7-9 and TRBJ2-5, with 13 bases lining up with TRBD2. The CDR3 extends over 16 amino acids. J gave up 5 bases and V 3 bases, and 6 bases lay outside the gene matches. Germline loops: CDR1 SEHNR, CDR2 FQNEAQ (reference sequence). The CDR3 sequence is CASSLGLAGTQETQYF. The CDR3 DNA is TGTGCCAGCAGCTTGGGACTAGCGGGGACTCAGGAGACCCAGTACTTC.

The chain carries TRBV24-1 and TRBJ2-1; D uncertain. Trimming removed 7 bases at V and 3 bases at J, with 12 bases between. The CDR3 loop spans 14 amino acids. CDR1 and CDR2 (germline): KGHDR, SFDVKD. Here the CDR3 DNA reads TGTGCCACCAGGAGGAAGGAAGGCTACAATGAGCAGTTCTTC. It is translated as CATRRKEGYNEQFF.

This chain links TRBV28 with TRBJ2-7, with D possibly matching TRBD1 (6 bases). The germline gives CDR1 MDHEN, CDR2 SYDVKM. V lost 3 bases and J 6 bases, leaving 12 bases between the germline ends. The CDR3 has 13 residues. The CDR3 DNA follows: TGTGCCAGCAGTTTGTTCCAGGGGTCCGAGCAGTACTTC. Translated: CASSLFQGSEQYF. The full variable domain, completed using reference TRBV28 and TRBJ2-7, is DVKVTQSSRYLVKRTGEKVFLECVQDMDHENMFWYRQDPGLGLRLIYFSYDVKMKEKGDIPEGYSVSREKKERFSLILESASTNQTSMYLCASSLFQGSEQYFGPGTRLTVT.

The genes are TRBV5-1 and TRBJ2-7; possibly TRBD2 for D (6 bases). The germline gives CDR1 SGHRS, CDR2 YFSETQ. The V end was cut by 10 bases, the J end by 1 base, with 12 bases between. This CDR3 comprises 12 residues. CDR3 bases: TGCGCCCCCATTGCGGGGTCCTACGAGCAGTACTTC. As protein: CAPIAGSYEQYF.

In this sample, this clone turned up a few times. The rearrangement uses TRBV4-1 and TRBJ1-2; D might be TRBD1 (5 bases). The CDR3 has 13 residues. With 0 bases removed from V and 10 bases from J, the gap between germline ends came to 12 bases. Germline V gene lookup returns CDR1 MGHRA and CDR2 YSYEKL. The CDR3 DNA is TGCGCCAGCAGCCAAGATCGGCAGGGCGTCTACACCTTC. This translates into CASSQDRQGVYTF.

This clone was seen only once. CDR3 DNA sequence: TGTGCCAGCAGCCAAGATCAGGGGACAGTTAGCTACAATGAGCAGTTCTTC. It encodes CASSQDQGTVSYNEQFF. The chain combines TRBV3-1 (or the pseudogene TRBV3-2) with TRBJ2-1; 7 bases map to TRBD1. The CDR3 spans 17 residues. J was trimmed by 3 bases and V by 0 bases; bases with no gene match: 8. CDR1 and CDR2 (germline): LGHDT, YNNKEL (reference sequence).

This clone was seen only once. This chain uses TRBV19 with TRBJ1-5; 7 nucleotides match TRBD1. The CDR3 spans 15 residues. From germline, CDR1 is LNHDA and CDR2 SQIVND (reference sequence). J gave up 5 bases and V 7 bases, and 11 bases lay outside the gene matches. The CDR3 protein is CASTGTAAAYQPQHF. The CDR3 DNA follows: TGTGCCAGTACTGGGACAGCAGCCGCTTATCAGCCCCAGCATTTT.

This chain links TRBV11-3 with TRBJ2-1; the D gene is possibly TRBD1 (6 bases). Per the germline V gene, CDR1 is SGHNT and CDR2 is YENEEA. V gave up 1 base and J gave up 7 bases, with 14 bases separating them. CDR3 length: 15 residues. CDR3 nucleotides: TGTGCCAGCAGCTTAGGGGCCTCAAGGGGGAATGAGCAGTTCTTC. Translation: CASSLGASRGNEQFF.

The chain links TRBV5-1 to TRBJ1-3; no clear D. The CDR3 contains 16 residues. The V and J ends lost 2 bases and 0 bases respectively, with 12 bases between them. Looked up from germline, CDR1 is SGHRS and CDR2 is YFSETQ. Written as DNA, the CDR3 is TGCGCCAGCAGCTTTAATCCGTCCGGCTCTGGAAACACCATATATTTT. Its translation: CASSFNPSGSGNTIYF. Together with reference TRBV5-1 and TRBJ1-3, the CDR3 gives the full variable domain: KAGVTQTPRYLIKTRGQQVTLSCSPISGHRSVSWYQQTPGQGLQFLFEYFSETQRNKGNFPGRFSGRQFSNSRSEMNVSTLELGDSALYLCASSFNPSGSGNTIYFGEGSWLTVV.

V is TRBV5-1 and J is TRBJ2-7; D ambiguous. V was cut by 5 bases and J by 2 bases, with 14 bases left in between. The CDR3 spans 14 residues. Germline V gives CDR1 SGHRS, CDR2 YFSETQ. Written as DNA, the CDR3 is TGCGCCAGCAGTCCCGGCGGAGAAGCCTACGAGCAGTACTTC. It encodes CASSPGGEAYEQYF.

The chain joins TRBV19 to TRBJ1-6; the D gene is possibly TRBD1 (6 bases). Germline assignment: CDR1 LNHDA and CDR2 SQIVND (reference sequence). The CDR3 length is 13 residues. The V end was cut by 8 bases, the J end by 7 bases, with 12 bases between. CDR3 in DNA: TGTGCCAGTGGAGACAGGACAAATTCACCCCTCCACTTT. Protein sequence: CASGDRTNSPLHF.

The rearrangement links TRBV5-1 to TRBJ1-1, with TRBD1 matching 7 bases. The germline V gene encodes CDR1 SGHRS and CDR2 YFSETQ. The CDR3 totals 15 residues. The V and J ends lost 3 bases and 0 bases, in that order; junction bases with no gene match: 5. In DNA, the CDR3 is TGCGCCAGCAGCTCGGAGGGACAGCTGAACACTGAAGCTTTCTTT. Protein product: CASSSEGQLNTEAFF. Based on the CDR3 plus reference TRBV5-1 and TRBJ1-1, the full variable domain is KAGVTQTPRYLIKTRGQQVTLSCSPISGHRSVSWYQQTPGQGLQFLFEYFSETQRNKGNFPGRFSGRQFSNSRSEMNVSTLELGDSALYLCASSSEGQLNTEAFFGQGTRLTVV.

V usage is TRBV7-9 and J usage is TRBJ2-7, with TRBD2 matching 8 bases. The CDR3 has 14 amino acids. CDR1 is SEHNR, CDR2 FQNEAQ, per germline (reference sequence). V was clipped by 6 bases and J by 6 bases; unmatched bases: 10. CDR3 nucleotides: TGTGCCAGCAGGCTAGCAGCGGGGGACCGCGAGCAGTACTTC. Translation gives CASRLAAGDREQYF.

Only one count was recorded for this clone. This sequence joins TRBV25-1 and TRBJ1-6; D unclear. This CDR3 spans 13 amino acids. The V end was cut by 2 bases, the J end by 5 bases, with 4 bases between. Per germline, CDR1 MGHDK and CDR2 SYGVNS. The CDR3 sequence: CASSEADNSPLHF. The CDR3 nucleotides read TGTGCCAGCAGTGAAGCAGATAATTCACCCCTCCACTTT.

The CDR3 bases are TGCGCCAGCAGCCCCTCCGGAGACGAGCAGTACTTC. It specifies CASSPSGDEQYF. V is TRBV5-1 and J is TRBJ2-7; D call uncertain. The CDR3 is 12 residues long. Germline loops: CDR1 SGHRS, CDR2 YFSETQ. Trimming removed 4 bases at V and 5 bases at J, with 10 bases between.

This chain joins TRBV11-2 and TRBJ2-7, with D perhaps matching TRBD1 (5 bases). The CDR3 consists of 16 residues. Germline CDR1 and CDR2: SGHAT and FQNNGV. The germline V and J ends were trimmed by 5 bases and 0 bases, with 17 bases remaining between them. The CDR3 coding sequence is TGTGCCAGCAGCCCAAAAATCGACAGCGACTCCTACGAGCAGTACTTC. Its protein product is CASSPKIDSDSYEQYF.

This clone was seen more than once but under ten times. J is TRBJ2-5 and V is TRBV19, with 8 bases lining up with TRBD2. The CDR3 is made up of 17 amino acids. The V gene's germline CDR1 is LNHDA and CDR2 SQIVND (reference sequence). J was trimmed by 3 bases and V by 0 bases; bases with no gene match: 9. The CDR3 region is CASSIDHAGGREETQYF. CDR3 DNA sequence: TGTGCCAGTAGTATAGATCACGCGGGAGGAAGGGAAGAGACCCAGTACTTC.

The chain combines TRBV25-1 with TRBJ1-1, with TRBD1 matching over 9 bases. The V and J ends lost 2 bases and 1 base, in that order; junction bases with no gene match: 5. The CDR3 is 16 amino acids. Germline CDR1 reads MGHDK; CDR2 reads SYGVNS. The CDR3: CASSEGDRAKNTEAFF. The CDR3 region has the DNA TGTGCCAGCAGTGAAGGGGACAGGGCGAAGAACACTGAAGCTTTCTTT.

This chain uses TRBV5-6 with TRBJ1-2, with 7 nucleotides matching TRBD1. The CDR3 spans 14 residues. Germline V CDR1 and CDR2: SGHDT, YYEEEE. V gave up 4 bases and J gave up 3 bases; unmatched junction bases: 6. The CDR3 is CASSMNQGDYGYTF. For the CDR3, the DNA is TGTGCCAGCAGCATGAACCAGGGGGACTATGGCTACACCTTC.

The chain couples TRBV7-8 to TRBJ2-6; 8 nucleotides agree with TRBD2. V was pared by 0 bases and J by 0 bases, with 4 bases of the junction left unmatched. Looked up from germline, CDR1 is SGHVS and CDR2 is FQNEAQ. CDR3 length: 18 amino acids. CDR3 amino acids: CASSLAGTRLSGANVLTF. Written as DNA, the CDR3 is TGTGCCAGCAGCTTAGCGGGGACTAGGCTCTCTGGGGCCAACGTCCTGACTTTC.